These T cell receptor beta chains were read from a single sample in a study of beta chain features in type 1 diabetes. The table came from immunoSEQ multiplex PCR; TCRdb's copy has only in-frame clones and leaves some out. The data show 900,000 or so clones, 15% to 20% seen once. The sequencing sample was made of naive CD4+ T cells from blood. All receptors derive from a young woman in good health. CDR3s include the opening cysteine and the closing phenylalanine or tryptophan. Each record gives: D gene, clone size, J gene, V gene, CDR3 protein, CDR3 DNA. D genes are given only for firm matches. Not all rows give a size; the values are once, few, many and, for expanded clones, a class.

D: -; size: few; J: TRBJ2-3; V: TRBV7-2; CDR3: CASSLVGAVDTQYF; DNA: TGTGCCAGCAGCTTAGTGGGGGCAGTGGATACGCAGTATTTT
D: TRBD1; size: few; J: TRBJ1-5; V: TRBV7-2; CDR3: CASSFTTGADQPQHF; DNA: TGTGCCAGCAGCTTCACAACAGGGGCGGATCAGCCCCAGCATTTT
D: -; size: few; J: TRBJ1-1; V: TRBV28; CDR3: CASSLWGGSRTEAFF; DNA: TGTGCCAGCAGTTTATGGGGCGGCAGTCGAACTGAAGCTTTCTTT
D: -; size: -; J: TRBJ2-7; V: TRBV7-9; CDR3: CASSVSIYEQYF; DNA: TGTGCCAGCAGCGTCAGTATTTACGAGCAGTACTTC
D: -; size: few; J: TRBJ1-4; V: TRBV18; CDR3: CASSLQGRDEKLFF; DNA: TGTGCCAGCTCACTACAGGGACGTGATGAAAAACTGTTTTTT
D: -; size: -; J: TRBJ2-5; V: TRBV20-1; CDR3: CSAPRRETQYF; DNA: TGCAGTGCTCCTCGTAGGGAGACCCAGTACTTC
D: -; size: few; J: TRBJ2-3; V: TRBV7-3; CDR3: CASSRNPRDTQYF; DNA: TGTGCCAGCAGCCGAAATCCGAGGGATACGCAGTATTTT
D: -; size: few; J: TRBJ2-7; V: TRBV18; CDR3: CASSPQYTAHEQYF; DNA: TGTGCCAGCTCACCACAGTATACCGCCCACGAGCAGTACTTC
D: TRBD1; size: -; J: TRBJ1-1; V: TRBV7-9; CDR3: CASSLGQANTEAFF; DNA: TGTGCCAGCAGCTTGGGACAGGCAAACACTGAAGCTTTCTTT
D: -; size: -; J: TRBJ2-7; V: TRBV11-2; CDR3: CASSLSRDSYEQYF; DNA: TGTGCCAGCAGCTTAAGTCGAGACTCCTACGAGCAGTACTTC
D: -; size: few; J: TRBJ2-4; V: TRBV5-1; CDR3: CASSLAGTQIQYF; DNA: TGCGCCAGCAGCTTGGCAGGGACTCAGATTCAGTACTTC
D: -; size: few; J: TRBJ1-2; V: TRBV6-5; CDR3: CASSYGNNYGYTF; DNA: TGTGCCAGCAGTTACGGAAATAACTATGGCTACACCTTC
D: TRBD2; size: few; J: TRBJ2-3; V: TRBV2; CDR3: CASSGRLAGIGTDTQYF; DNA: TGTGCCAGCAGTGGTCGACTAGCGGGGATCGGAACAGATACGCAGTATTTT
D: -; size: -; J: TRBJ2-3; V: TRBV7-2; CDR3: CASSSLGRWADTQYF; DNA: TGTGCCAGCAGCTCCCTGGGGAGGTGGGCAGATACGCAGTATTTT
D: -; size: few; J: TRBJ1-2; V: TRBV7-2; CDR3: CASSFQGPGLHF; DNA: TGTGCCAGCAGCTTCCAGGGCCCAGGACTCCACTTC
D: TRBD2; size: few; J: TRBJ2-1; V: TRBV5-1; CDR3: CASSSSGNYNEQFF; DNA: TGCGCCAGCAGCTCCAGCGGGAACTACAATGAGCAGTTCTTC
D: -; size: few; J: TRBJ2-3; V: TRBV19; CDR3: CASRTGGNTDTQYF; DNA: TGTGCCAGTAGGACAGGAGGGAACACAGATACGCAGTATTTT
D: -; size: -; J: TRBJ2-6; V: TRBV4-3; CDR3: CASSRTGANVLTF; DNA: TGCGCCAGCAGCCGGACTGGGGCCAACGTCCTGACTTTC
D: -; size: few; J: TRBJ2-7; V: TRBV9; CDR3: CASSPLGQGYEQYF; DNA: TGTGCCAGCAGCCCCCTTGGACAAGGTTACGAGCAGTACTTC
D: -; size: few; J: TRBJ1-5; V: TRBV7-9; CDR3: CASSLVGNQPQHF; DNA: TGTGCCAGCAGCTTAGTTGGTAATCAGCCCCAGCATTTT
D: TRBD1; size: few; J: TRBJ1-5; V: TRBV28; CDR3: CAGRTGTNQPQHF; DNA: TGTGCCGGGCGGACAGGTACGAATCAGCCCCAGCATTTT
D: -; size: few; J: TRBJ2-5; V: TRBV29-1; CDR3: CSAAAAETQYF; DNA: TGCAGCGCGGCGGCGGCGGAGACCCAGTACTTC
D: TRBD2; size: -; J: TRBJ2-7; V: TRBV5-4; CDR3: CASSPGLAGYEQYF; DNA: TGTGCCAGCAGCCCGGGACTAGCCGGCTACGAGCAGTACTTC
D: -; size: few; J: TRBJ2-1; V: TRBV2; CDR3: CASSGAKARSYNEQFF; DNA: TGTGCCAGCAGTGGGGCGAAGGCCCGATCCTACAATGAGCAGTTCTTC
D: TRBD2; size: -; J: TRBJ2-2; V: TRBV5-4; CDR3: CASSFFAGGRGGELFF; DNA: TGTGCCAGCAGCTTCTTTGCGGGAGGGCGCGGCGGGGAGCTGTTTTTT
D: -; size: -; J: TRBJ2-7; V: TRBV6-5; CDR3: CASSYSRDPTYEQYF; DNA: TGTGCCAGCAGTTACTCTCGGGACCCCACCTACGAGCAGTACTTC
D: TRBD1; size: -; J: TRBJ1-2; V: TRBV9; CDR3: CASSSRTGPIYGYTF; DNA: TGTGCCAGCAGCTCACGGACAGGGCCAATATATGGCTACACCTTC
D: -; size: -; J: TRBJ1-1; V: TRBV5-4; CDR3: CASSLPGGTEAFF; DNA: TGTGCCAGCAGCTTGCCGGGTGGGACTGAAGCTTTCTTT
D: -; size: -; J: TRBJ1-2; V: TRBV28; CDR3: CASSQSTGNYGYTF; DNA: TGTGCCAGCAGCCAATCAACAGGGAATTATGGCTACACCTTC
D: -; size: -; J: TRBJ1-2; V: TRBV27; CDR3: CASSLGDDIGGYTF; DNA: TGTGCCAGCAGTTTAGGCGATGATATCGGTGGCTACACCTTC
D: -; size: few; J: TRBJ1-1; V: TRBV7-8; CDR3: CASSSRGARGTEAFF; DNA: TGTGCCAGCAGCTCGAGGGGGGCTCGGGGCACTGAAGCTTTCTTT
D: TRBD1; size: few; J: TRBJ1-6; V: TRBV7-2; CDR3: CASSPRGPNSPLHF; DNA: TGTGCCAGCAGCCCGAGGGGGCCAAATTCACCCCTCCACTTT
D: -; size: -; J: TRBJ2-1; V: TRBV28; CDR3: CASTVGAPYNEQFF; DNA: TGTGCCAGCACCGTTGGGGCACCTTACAATGAGCAGTTCTTC
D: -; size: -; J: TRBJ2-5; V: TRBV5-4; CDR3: CVSSFAGAETQYF; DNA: TGTGTCAGCAGCTTCGCAGGGGCAGAGACCCAGTACTTC
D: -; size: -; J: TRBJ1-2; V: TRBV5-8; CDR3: CASSLTEGRSYGYTF; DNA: TGTGCCAGCAGCTTGACGGAGGGCAGGAGCTATGGCTACACCTTC
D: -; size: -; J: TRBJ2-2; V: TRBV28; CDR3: CASSLGLSAGELFF; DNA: TGTGCCAGCAGTTTAGGACTAAGCGCCGGGGAGCTGTTTTTT
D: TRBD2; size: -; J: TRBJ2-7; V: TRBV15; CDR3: CATSGGLAGAYEQYF; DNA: TGTGCCACCAGCGGTGGACTAGCGGGAGCCTACGAGCAGTACTTC
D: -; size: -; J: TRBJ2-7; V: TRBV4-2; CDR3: CASRQDASWASYEQYF; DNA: TGTGCCAGCAGACAAGATGCGAGCTGGGCCTCCTACGAGCAGTACTTC
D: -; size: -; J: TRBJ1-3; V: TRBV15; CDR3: CATSRDQFAGNTIYF; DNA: TGTGCCACCAGCAGAGATCAATTTGCCGGAAACACCATATATTTT